The text below deals with one TCR beta chain. Antigen specificity is unknown. TCRdb reanalysed the 5' RACE reads using MiXCR and keeps one entry per CDR3 protein. The sample records 400,000 to 500,000 distinct CDR3 sequences, around 20% being singletons. This specimen comes from a study of identical twins. General study results and limits: Memory repertoires showed no such pattern, whereas abundant cord blood beta clonotypes carried fewer insertions.

This CDR3 has 15 residues. Per the germline V gene, CDR1 is SGHVS and CDR2 is FQNEAQ. Trimming removed 5 bases at V and 5 bases at J, with 18 bases between. The rearrangement links TRBV7-8 to TRBJ2-5; D tentatively fits TRBD1 or TRBD2 (6 bases each). Material for sequencing was naive T cells sorted from blood. This clonotype was sampled from a man between 45 and 60 years old in good health. The DNA for the CDR3 is TGTGCCAGCAGCCACCAACAGGGCCGGGAGGAGACCCAGTACTTC. Encoded protein: CASSHQQGREETQYF.